This T cell receptor beta chain was identified during a study of blood T cells in healthy people across ages. Using a J-beta primer mix together with a sample-barcoded 5' primer, a second PCR was run for roughly 6 to 12 cycles. TCRdb redid the calling of the 5' RACE reads with MiXCR, one entry per CDR3 protein. The sample has 790,000 or so distinct CDR3 sequences, 46% seen once. This clonotype appeared once. The donors, aged 6 to 90, were healthy Caucasians from Russia. The CDR3 totals 15 residues. Germline loops: CDR1 MGHRA, CDR2 YSYEKL. The chain combines TRBV4-1 with TRBJ2-4; D not resolved. The DNA end is a closer match to TRBJ2-7, so the J assignment may be wrong. The TCR sequence derives from an elderly man in good health. The sample taken for sequencing was blood. The CDR3 nucleotides read TGCGCCAGCAGCCAAGACCTCCCTAGTTCCTACGAGCAGTACTTC. This sequence encodes CASSQDLPSSYEQYF.